The following is a TCR beta chain sequence with its context. It lacks a known antigen. No much larger clonotype is one base removed from it; base qualities were not supplied. From the cysteine up to the phenylalanine, the CDR3 has a length of 14 residues. Of all the DNA, just the CDR3 is kept, 42 bases in frame from base 1. V is pared back by 3 bases and J by 10 bases, with 18 bases lying between the germline termini. CDR1 and CDR2 were assigned from the germline V gene as MDHEN and SYDVKM. RNA was extracted with the RNeasy kit and 0.5 to 1 ug was reverse transcribed using random hexamers. TCR beta CDR3 regions were amplified with the immunoSEQ multiplex PCR assay covering 54 Vbeta and 13 Jbeta segments. Bias from PCR amplification was corrected by using a synthetic template baseline for primer optimization and for computational correction. The study's own analysis went as follows. Only productive sequences were kept, with reads annotated to V, D and J genes according to IMGT and analyzed in immunoSEQ Analyzer. To calculate clonality, Shannon entropy was normalized by log2 of the number of productive unique sequences and then subtracted from one. For each patient and control, public and private clones were evaluated among the 100 most prevalent clones. A clone was defined as Susac-specific if it was absent from the healthy and MS cohorts, from approximately 980 published viral clones and from other ImmuneACCESS disease sequences. TCRdb cleaned the public reads at Q25 with fastp, built clones with MiXCR and kept in-frame beta chains. Rows are combined by CDR3 protein, so each entry shows the most common genes and DNA. The V and J calls here are based on TCRdb, not the publication. Recorded for this sample are roughly 130,000 distinct CDR3 sequences; roughly 95% of them occurred a single time. The ten top clones hold 0.13% to 0.15% of the sample.

Peripheral blood CD8+ and CD4+ T cells from healthy donors, Susac syndrome patients and multiple sclerosis patients were profiled by high-throughput TCR beta sequencing. Recently defined diagnostic criteria for definite or probable disease were met by the Susac syndrome patients. Bulk CD8+ and CD4+ T cells were purified by magnetic negative isolation, while CD8+ TEMRA cells were enriched using FACS. Blood was drawn into EDTA tubes, processed within 24 hours, and PBMCs were isolated by density gradient centrifugation. PBMCs intended for TCR sequencing were cryopreserved in liquid nitrogen and were subsequently thawed in a 37 degrees C water bath. A purity of at least 90% was achieved for sorted or isolated CD4+, CD8+ and CD8+ TEMRA cells. This record comes from a study of CD8 T cells in Susac syndrome (dated by TCRdb to between 2018 and 2020). Concerning the study at large: Among the sequenced Susac syndrome patients, five or six had clinically active disease and under ten were in clinical remission. Whether CD8+ T cell activation and differentiation in Susac syndrome was antigen driven was tested using repertoire sequencing. At blood withdrawal, Susac syndrome patients were therapy-naive, treated with corticosteroids (with IVIg additionally given to some), or treated with IVIg alone.

Study-wide conclusions, independent of this receptor: The TCR sequencing and HLA analysis was acknowledged to have included a relatively small number of individuals. No clonal expansion was detected in the CD4+ T cell repertoire of Susac syndrome patients.

Sequenced input: CD4+ T cells from PBMCs. The sequence came from a human donor with Susac syndrome. This chain joins TRBV28 to TRBJ1-1, with TRBD1 perhaps the D gene, on 5 matching bases. The sequence in DNA is TGTGCCAGCAGTTTTTCAGGGATGGGAACAGGAGCTTTCTTT. This sequence encodes CASSFSGMGTGAFF.